The 10 T cell receptor beta chains below come from one sample, sequenced in a study of cytomegalovirus exposure and HLA in healthy donors. Both 60 Vbeta primers and 13 Jbeta primers went into the PCR. Profiling relied on immunoSEQ multiplex PCR, and the TCRdb table lists in-frame clones only, not all of them. The data show 220,000 or so clones, more than 75% seen once. Sample: PBMCs. All receptors derive from a male donor in good health and CMV-seronegative.

The rearrangement joins TRBV9 to TRBJ1-1; D is possibly TRBD1 (6 bases). The germline gives CDR1 SGDLS, CDR2 YYNGEE. Trimming removed 0 bases from V and 6 bases from J, with 6 bases in between. This CDR3 has 12 residues. For the CDR3, the DNA is TGTGCCAGCAGCGTAGAGGGGGCTGAAGCTTTCTTT. It specifies CASSVEGAEAFF.

This chain uses TRBV5-4 with TRBJ2-7; TRBD2 matches at 11 bases. This CDR3 spans 16 amino acids. In germline, CDR1 is SGHNT, CDR2 YYREEE (reference sequence). Unmatched junction bases numbered 10, after V lost 4 bases and J lost 4 bases. The CDR3 DNA sequence: TGTGCCAGCAGCCACGGGACTAGCGGTTTCCCTTACGAGCAGTACTTC. It yields the protein CASSHGTSGFPYEQYF. The full variable domain, rest sourced from reference TRBV5-4 and TRBJ2-7, is ETGVTQSPTHLIKTRGQQVTLRCSSQSGHNTVSWYQQALGQGPQFIFQYYREEENGRGNFPPRFSGLQFPNYSSELNVNALELDDSALYLCASSHGTSGFPYEQYFGPGTRLTVT.

This clone was seen only a few times. The gene calls are TRBV28 and TRBJ2-1, with D unresolved. The CDR3 runs to 11 residues. V gave up 5 bases and J gave up 6 bases, with 5 bases separating them. Per germline, CDR1 MDHEN and CDR2 SYDVKM. Here the CDR3 DNA reads TGTGCCAGCAGTGCGTTCAATGAGCAGTTCTTC. It is translated as CASSAFNEQFF.

This chain connects TRBV2 to TRBJ2-1, with TRBD1 matching over 9 bases. The J segment lost 6 bases and the V segment lost 5 bases, leaving 8 bases of the junction unmatched. Germline-derived CDR1 and CDR2 are SNHLY and FYNNEI. This CDR3 is 15 amino acids long. The CDR3: CASSRQGGTGNEQFF. CDR3 DNA: TGTGCCAGCAGTCGACAGGGGGGAACAGGCAATGAGCAGTTCTTC.

The rearrangement uses TRBV19 and TRBJ2-2, with 10 nucleotides matching TRBD2. With 4 bases clipped from V and 1 base from J, the junction kept 6 bases outside the gene matches. In germline, CDR1 is LNHDA, CDR2 SQIVND (reference sequence). CDR3 length equals 17 residues. Here the CDR3 DNA reads TGTGCCAGTAGTAGGTTCGCTAGCGGGGGGAACACCGGGGAGCTGTTTTTT. It translates to CASSRFASGGNTGELFF.

The chain uses TRBV6-4 and TRBJ2-3; 7 bases line up with TRBD2. Trimming removed 0 bases from V and 1 base from J; junction bases left unmatched: 4. The CDR3 is made up of 16 amino acids. Germline CDR1 and CDR2: MRHNA and SNTAGT. CDR3 region: CASSDSKTSGTDTQYF. CDR3 sequence (DNA): TGTGCCAGCAGTGACTCGAAAACTAGCGGCACAGATACGCAGTATTTT.

The V gene is TRBV7-2, the J gene TRBJ2-1; TRBD1 aligns across 7 bases. Trimming cost V 5 bases and J 2 bases; bases outside gene matches: 9. Germline V gives CDR1 SGHTA, CDR2 FQGNSA. The CDR3 sequence is 16 residues long. The CDR3 DNA follows: TGTGCCAGCAGCCAGATTACCGGGACAGCCTACAATGAGCAGTTCTTC. Translated: CASSQITGTAYNEQFF.

A single count supports this clone. The rearrangement joins TRBV5-6 to TRBJ2-1, with 14 bases lining up with TRBD2. Germline trimming cut 6 bases from V and 7 bases from J; bases unmatched to any gene: 6. The CDR3 loop spans 15 amino acids. Germline V CDR1 and CDR2: SGHDT, YYEEEE. The CDR3 here is CASTGTSGSRNEQFF. The CDR3 DNA sequence: TGTGCCAGCACCGGGACTAGCGGGAGTAGGAATGAGCAGTTCTTC.

The gene calls are TRBV13 and TRBJ2-2; TRBD2 agrees at 12 bases. Trimming took 0 bases from V and 0 from J; bases not matched to a gene: 5. The CDR3 loop spans 19 amino acids. The V gene's germline CDR1 is PRHDT and CDR2 FYEKMQ (reference sequence). CDR3: CASSLGLAGGTTNTGELFF. CDR3 DNA sequence: TGTGCCAGCAGCTTAGGGCTAGCGGGAGGGACAACGAACACCGGGGAGCTGTTTTTT.

This rearrangement joins TRBV6-1 to TRBJ1-5; D not resolved. This CDR3 contains 15 residues. V lost 5 bases, J lost 1 base, and 12 bases lay in between. The germline CDR1 and CDR2 sequences are MNHNS and SASEGT. CDR3 coding DNA: TGTGCCAGCAGTTTGCGGGAGTCGAGCAATCAGCCCCAGCATTTT. Protein: CASSLRESSNQPQHF.